This T cell receptor beta chain was captured in a study of OX40 agonist ivuxolimab in advanced cancers. Turning to the study itself: Patients were around 83% male with ages about 23 to 90, mean approximately 62. Three patients, one with hepatocellular carcinoma and two with cutaneous melanoma, responded partially.

The table came from immunoSEQ multiplex PCR; TCRdb's copy has only in-frame clones and leaves some out. The sample consists of approximately 82,000 clones, 70% to 90% of them appearing once. It was autoimmune disease history or systemic immunosuppression that excluded patients. Study-wide results and caveats: Average numbers of expanded clones were greater in CD8+ T cells than in CD4+.

Notes on this clone: The antigen remains unidentified.

CDR3 length: 13 residues. Germline values: CDR1 SEHNR, CDR2 FQNEAQ (reference sequence). Deletions cut 5 bases from V and 5 bases from J, with 13 bases between. The rearrangement joins TRBV7-9 to TRBJ2-7; D gene uncertain. The clonotype comes from an adult with an advanced solid tumor such as melanoma, head and neck, liver or kidney cancer. This specimen was CD4+ or CD8+ T cells sorted from blood, taken in a trial of the OX40 agonist ivuxolimab. The CDR3 sequence: CASSPGRTDEQYF. CDR3 bases: TGTGCCAGCAGCCCCGGTCGAACCGACGAGCAGTACTTC.